These 18 T cell receptor beta chains were sequenced from one sample in a study of blood T cell repertoires in COVID-19. The table came from immunoSEQ multiplex PCR; TCRdb's copy has only in-frame clones and leaves some out. Among some 200,000 clones listed, roughly 77% were seen once. Sequencing was done on a sample of PBMCs or T cells enriched from blood (not recorded which). These receptors all come from a man in his forties who had recovered from COVID-19.

The V gene is TRBV18, the J gene TRBJ2-3, with D possibly being TRBD1 (6 bases). This CDR3 has 17 residues. Germline CDR1 and CDR2: KGHSH and LQKENI. Trimming took off 1 base at V and 3 bases at J, with 17 bases between the two ends. In nucleotides, the CDR3 is TGTGCCAGCTCACCACTTCCGAGACAGGTCGGGACAGATACGCAGTATTTT. This translates into CASSPLPRQVGTDTQYF.

The chain couples TRBV24-1 to TRBJ1-4, with D perhaps TRBD1 (5 bases). V lost 2 bases and J 7 bases, leaving 13 bases between the germline ends. CDR1 is KGHDR, CDR2 SFDVKD, per germline. The length of the CDR3 is 15 residues. CDR3 sequence reads: CATSDSQQGGEKLFF. The CDR3 DNA follows: TGTGCCACCAGTGATTCACAGCAGGGCGGTGAAAAACTGTTTTTT.

This clone has a single count. The chain uses TRBV10-1 and TRBJ1-1; 8 positions agree with TRBD1. This CDR3 contains 15 residues. CDR1 WNHNN and CDR2 SYGVQD come from the germline V gene (reference sequence). V lost 4 bases, J lost 2 bases, and 6 bases stayed unmatched. The CDR3, as DNA: TGCGCCAGCAGTGGACAGGGGACCTTAAACACTGAAGCTTTCTTT. Amino acid sequence: CASSGQGTLNTEAFF.

The rearrangement uses TRBV7-3 and TRBJ2-1; 14 bases match TRBD2. CDR1 is SGHTA, CDR2 FQGTGA, per germline. J gave up 12 bases and V 6 bases, and 7 bases lay outside the gene matches. CDR3 length: 14 residues. The CDR3, as DNA: TGTGCCAGCAGTATAGGGACTAGCGGGAGTGGGCAGTTCTTC. Translated, it gives CASSIGTSGSGQFF.

The rearrangement links TRBV3-1 (or the pseudogene TRBV3-2) to TRBJ1-2; TRBD1 aligns across 12 bases. CDR3 length equals 14 residues. Trimming cost V 4 bases and J 8 bases; bases outside gene matches: 5. Germline V lookup: CDR1 LGHDT, CDR2 YNNKEL (reference sequence). CDR3 sequence: CASSLPGQGAGYTF. The CDR3 DNA sequence: TGTGCCAGCAGCCTACCGGGACAGGGGGCAGGCTACACCTTC.

The CDR3 spells CASSSRVRTSSTDTQYF. DNA for the CDR3: TGTGCCAGCAGCAGTCGGGTAAGGACTAGCAGCACAGATACGCAGTATTTT. V gene TRBV3-1 (or the pseudogene TRBV3-2) combines with J gene TRBJ2-3; 8 nucleotides agree with TRBD2. The germline V gene encodes CDR1 LGHDT and CDR2 YNNKEL (reference sequence). J lost 0 bases, V lost 5 bases, and 10 bases had no gene match. This CDR3 has 17 residues.

V is TRBV6-5 and J is TRBJ2-5; 9 bases align to TRBD2. In germline, CDR1 is MNHEY, CDR2 SVGAGI. The CDR3 length is 15 residues. J gave up 5 bases and V 3 bases, and 7 bases lay outside the gene matches. This CDR3 is CASSYARGGVETQYF. In nucleotides, the CDR3 is TGTGCCAGCAGTTATGCCCGCGGGGGGGTGGAGACCCAGTACTTC.

V and J are TRBV7-3 and TRBJ1-2; TRBD1 matches 12 bases. Germline V CDR1 and CDR2: SGHTA, FQGTGA. There are 13 residues in the CDR3. The V and J ends lost 5 bases and 7 bases, in that order; junction bases with no gene match: 2. DNA for the CDR3: TGTGCCAGCAGCACGGGACAGGGGGCTGGCTACACCTTC. The encoded protein is CASSTGQGAGYTF.

The rearrangement uses TRBV28 and TRBJ2-7; TRBD1 aligns across 7 bases. The germline V gene encodes CDR1 MDHEN and CDR2 SYDVKM. Unmatched junction bases numbered 0, after V lost 5 bases and J lost 2 bases. The CDR3 is made up of 12 amino acids. The CDR3 sequence is CASSRGPYEQYF. The CDR3 DNA is TGTGCCAGCAGTAGGGGGCCCTACGAGCAGTACTTC.

The chain joins TRBV9 to TRBJ1-5; 7 bases match TRBD1. The J segment lost 4 bases and the V segment lost 4 bases, leaving 5 bases of the junction unmatched. CDR1 is SGDLS and CDR2 is YYNGEE in the germline V gene. The CDR3 is 14 residues long. In DNA, the CDR3 is TGTGCCAGCAGCTCGGGACAGCTAAATCAGCCCCAGCATTTT. Residues: CASSSGQLNQPQHF. The full variable domain, with the rest looked up from reference TRBV9 and TRBJ1-5, is DSGVTQTPKHLITATGQRVTLRCSPRSGDLSVYWYQQSLDQGLQFLIQYYNGEERAKGNILERFSAQQFPDLHSELNLSSLELGDSALYFCASSSGQLNQPQHFGDGTRLSIL.

At least ten counts were recorded for this clone. V gene TRBV12-5 combines with J gene TRBJ2-7, with 8 bases fitting TRBD2. This CDR3 spans 15 amino acids. Germline lookup yields CDR1 LGHNT and CDR2 FRNRAP. Trimming took 4 bases from V and 7 from J; bases not matched to a gene: 12. In DNA form, the CDR3 reads TGTGCTAGTGGTTCACCCCCGGGAGGGCCTTGGGAGCAGTACTTC. Protein: CASGSPPGGPWEQYF. Looking up the rest from reference TRBV12-5 and TRBJ2-7 gives the full variable domain: DARVTQTPRHKVTEMGQEVTMRCQPILGHNTVFWYRQTMMQGLELLAYFRNRAPLDDSGMPKDRFSAEMPDATLATLKIQPSEPRDSAVYFCASGSPPGGPWEQYFGPGTRLTVT.

This clone was picked up a small number of times. This sequence joins TRBV18 and TRBJ2-6, with a possible D match to TRBD1 (5 bases). Between the trimmed V and J ends, which lost 4 bases and 0 bases, there was a span of 19 bases. Germline V CDR1 and CDR2: KGHSH, LQKENI. The CDR3 runs to 19 residues. CDR3 in amino acids: CASSRLTGRRTSGANVLTF. CDR3 bases: TGTGCCAGCTCACGACTCACAGGAAGACGAACCTCTGGGGCCAACGTCCTGACTTTC. Full variable domain (rest looked up from reference TRBV18 and TRBJ2-6): NAGVMQNPRHLVRRRGQEARLRCSPMKGHSHVYWYRQLPEEGLKFMVYLQKENIIDESGMPKERFSAEFPKEGPSILRIQQVVRGDSAAYFCASSRLTGRRTSGANVLTFGAGSRLTVL.

Here the CDR3 DNA reads TGTGCCAGCGGCGAACGGGGGGGGCCGAACACTGAAGCTTTCTTT. Protein product: CASGERGGPNTEAFF. This sequence joins TRBV2 and TRBJ1-1; D might be TRBD1 (6 bases). The CDR3 loop spans 15 amino acids. Per germline, CDR1 SNHLY and CDR2 FYNNEI. V shed 8 bases and J shed 1 base, with 17 bases lying between them.

The table lists this clone with a count of one. The gene calls are TRBV29-1 and TRBJ2-2, with D perhaps matching TRBD1 (5 bases). V lost 4 bases, J lost 4 bases, and 13 bases lay in between. Germline values: CDR1 SQVTM, CDR2 ANQGSEA. This CDR3 contains 14 residues. The CDR3 reads CSVGPMQGTGELFF. Here the CDR3 DNA reads TGCAGCGTTGGGCCCATGCAGGGCACCGGGGAGCTGTTTTTT.

The chain has TRBV11-1 and TRBJ1-5; 8 nucleotides match TRBD1. Germline lookup yields CDR1 SGHAT and CDR2 FQDESV (reference sequence). Losses at the gene ends were 4 bases for V and 3 bases for J; bases not matched to a gene: 5. The CDR3 runs 15 residues. CDR3 coding DNA: TGTGCCAGCAGCTCAGGACAGGGCCCCAATCAGCCCCAGCATTTT. Protein: CASSSGQGPNQPQHF.

This sequence joins TRBV3-1 (or the pseudogene TRBV3-2) and TRBJ1-1, with a tentative D call TRBD1 (5 bases). This CDR3 spans 14 amino acids. The germline V and J ends were trimmed by 1 base and 4 bases, with 10 bases remaining between them. Germline V gives CDR1 LGHDT, CDR2 YNNKEL (reference sequence). In nucleotides, the CDR3 is TGTGCCAGCAGCCAAGGAAGGGGAAGCACTGAAGCTTTCTTT. This translates into CASSQGRGSTEAFF.

The rearrangement uses TRBV6-6 and TRBJ1-2; the match to TRBD1 covers 12 bases. Germline V gives CDR1 MNHNY, CDR2 SVGAGI (reference sequence). This CDR3 is built from 14 residues. V was clipped by 4 bases and J by 7 bases; unmatched bases: 4. DNA of the CDR3: TGTGCCAGCAGTTCGGGACAGGGGGCGCTTGGCTACACCTTC. Its translation is CASSSGQGALGYTF.

V is TRBV24-1 and J is TRBJ2-1, with 8 nucleotides matching TRBD2. Losses at the gene ends were 4 bases for V and 9 bases for J; bases not matched to a gene: 16. CDR3 length: 17 residues. Germline V CDR1 and CDR2: KGHDR, SFDVKD. The CDR3, as DNA: TGTGCCACCAGTGACTCCACTGGACTAGCCGCCCTAGGTGAGCAGTTCTTC. This gives the protein CATSDSTGLAALGEQFF.